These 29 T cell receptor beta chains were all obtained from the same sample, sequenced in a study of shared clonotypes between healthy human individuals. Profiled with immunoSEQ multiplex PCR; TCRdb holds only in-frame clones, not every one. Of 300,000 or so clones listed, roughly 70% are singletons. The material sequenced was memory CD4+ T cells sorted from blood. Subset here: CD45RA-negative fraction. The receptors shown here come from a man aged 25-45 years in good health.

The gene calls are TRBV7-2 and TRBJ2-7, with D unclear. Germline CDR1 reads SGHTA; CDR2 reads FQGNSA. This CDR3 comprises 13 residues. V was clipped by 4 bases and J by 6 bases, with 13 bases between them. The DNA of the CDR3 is TGTGCCAGCAGCTCCCCGCAGGCGAGCGAGCAGTACTTC. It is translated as CASSSPQASEQYF.

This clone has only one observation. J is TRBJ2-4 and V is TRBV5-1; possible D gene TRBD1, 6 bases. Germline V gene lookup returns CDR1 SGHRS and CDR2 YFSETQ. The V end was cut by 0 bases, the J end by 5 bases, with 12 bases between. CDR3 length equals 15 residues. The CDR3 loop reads CASSLAPGHQNIQYF. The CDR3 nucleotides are TGCGCCAGCAGCTTGGCCCCGGGACACCAAAACATTCAGTACTTC.

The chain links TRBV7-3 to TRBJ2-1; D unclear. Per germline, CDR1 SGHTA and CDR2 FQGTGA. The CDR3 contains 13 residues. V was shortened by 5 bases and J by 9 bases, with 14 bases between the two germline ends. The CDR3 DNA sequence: TGTGCCAGCAGCCGTAGTGGTGTCAGTGAGCAGTTCTTC. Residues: CASSRSGVSEQFF.

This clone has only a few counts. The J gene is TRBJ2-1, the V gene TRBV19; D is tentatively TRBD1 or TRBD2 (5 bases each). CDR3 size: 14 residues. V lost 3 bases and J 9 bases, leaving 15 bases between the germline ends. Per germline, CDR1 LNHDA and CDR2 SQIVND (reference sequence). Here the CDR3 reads CASSMGRSYSEQFF. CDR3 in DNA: TGTGCCAGTAGTATGGGACGTAGCTATAGTGAGCAGTTCTTC.

CDR3 residues: CASSSSGGLTEAFF. CDR3 DNA: TGCGCCAGCAGCTCCTCAGGGGGACTTACTGAAGCTTTCTTT. The rearrangement joins TRBV5-1 to TRBJ1-1, with 7 bases aligning to TRBD1. The CDR3 is made up of 14 amino acids. In germline, CDR1 is SGHRS, CDR2 YFSETQ. The ends lost 3 bases at V and 5 bases at J; junction bases unmatched: 7.

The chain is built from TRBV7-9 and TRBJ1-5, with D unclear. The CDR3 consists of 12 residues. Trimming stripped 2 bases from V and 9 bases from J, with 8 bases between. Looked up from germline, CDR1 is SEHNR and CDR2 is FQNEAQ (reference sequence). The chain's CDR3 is CASSLRMGPQHF. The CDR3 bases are TGTGCCAGCAGCTTACGTATGGGGCCCCAGCATTTT.

The CDR3 bases are TGCGCCAGCAGCCCGGCTAGCGGGAGCTCCTACAATGAGCAGTTCTTC. The encoded protein is CASSPASGSSYNEQFF. The chain recombines TRBV5-1 with TRBJ2-1; 10 bases map to TRBD2. Germline V CDR1 and CDR2: SGHRS, YFSETQ. Trimming took 4 bases from V and 0 from J; bases not matched to a gene: 4. The CDR3 contains 16 residues.

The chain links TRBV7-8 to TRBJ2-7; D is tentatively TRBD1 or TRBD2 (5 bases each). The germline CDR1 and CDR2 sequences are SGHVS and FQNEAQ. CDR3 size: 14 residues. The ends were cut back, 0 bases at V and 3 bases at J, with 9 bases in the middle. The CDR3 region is CASSLARDLYEQYF. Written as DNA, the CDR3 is TGTGCCAGCAGCTTAGCAAGGGACCTCTACGAGCAGTACTTC.

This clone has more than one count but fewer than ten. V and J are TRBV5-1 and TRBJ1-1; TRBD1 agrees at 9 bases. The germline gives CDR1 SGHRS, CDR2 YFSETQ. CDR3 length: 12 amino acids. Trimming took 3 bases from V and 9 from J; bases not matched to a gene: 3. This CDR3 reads CASSYGQGKAFF. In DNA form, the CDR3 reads TGCGCCAGCAGCTATGGACAGGGGAAAGCTTTCTTT.

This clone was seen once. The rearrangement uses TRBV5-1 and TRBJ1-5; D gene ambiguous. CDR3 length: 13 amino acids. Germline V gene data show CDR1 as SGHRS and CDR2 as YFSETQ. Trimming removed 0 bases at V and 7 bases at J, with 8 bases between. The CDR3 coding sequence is TGCGCCAGCAGCTTGGGAGCGGACCAGCCCCAGCATTTT. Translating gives CASSLGADQPQHF.

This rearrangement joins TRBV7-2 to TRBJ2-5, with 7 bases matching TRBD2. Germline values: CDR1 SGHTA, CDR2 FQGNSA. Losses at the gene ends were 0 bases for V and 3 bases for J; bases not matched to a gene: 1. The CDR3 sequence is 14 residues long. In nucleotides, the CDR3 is TGTGCCAGCAGCTTAGCGGGAGGGGAAGAGACCCAGTACTTC. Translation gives CASSLAGGEETQYF.

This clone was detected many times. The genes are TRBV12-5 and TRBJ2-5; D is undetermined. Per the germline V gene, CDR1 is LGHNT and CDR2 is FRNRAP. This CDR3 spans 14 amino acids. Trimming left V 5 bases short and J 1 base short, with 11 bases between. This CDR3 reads CASGNGGSQETQYF. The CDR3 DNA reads TGTGCTAGTGGTAACGGTGGTAGCCAAGAGACCCAGTACTTC.

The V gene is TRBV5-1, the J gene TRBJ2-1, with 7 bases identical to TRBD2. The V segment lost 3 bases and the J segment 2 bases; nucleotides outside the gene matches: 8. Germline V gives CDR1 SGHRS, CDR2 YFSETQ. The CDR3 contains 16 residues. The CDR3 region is CASSWGLGLPYNEQFF. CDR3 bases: TGCGCCAGCAGCTGGGGATTGGGACTACCCTACAATGAGCAGTTCTTC.

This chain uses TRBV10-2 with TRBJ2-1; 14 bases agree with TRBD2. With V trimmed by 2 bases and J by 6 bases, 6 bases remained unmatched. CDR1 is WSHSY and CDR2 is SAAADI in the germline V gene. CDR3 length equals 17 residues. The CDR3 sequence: CASSEIAGLAGVNEQFF. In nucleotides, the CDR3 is TGCGCCAGCAGTGAGATAGCGGGACTAGCGGGAGTCAATGAGCAGTTCTTC.

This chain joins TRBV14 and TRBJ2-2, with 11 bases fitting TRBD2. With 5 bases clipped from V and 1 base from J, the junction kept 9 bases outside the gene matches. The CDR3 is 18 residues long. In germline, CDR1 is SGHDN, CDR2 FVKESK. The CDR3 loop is CASSITTLAGGNTGELFF. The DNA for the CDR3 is TGTGCCAGCAGCATAACAACCCTAGCGGGAGGGAACACCGGGGAGCTGTTTTTT.

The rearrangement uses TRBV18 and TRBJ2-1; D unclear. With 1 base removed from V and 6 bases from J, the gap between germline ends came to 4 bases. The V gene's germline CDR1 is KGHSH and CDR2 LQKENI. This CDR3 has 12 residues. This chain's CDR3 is CASSPQRNEQFF. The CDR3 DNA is TGTGCCAGCTCACCACAACGCAATGAGCAGTTCTTC.

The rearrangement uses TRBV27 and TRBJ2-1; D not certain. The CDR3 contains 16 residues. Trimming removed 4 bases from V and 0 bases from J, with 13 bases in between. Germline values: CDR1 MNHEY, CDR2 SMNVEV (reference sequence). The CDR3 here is CASSWAQGYSYNEQFF. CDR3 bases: TGTGCCAGCAGTTGGGCCCAAGGGTACTCCTACAATGAGCAGTTCTTC.

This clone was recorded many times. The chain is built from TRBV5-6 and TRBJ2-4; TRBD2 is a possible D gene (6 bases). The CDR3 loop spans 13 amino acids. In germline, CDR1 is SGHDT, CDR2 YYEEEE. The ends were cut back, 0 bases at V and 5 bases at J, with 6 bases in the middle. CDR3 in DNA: TGTGCCAGCAGCTTGGTAGCGGAAAACATTCAGTACTTC. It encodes CASSLVAENIQYF.

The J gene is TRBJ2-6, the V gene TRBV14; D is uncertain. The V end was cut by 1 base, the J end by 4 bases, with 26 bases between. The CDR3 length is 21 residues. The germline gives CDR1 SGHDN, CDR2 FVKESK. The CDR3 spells CASSQGRATTPVLFGANVLTF. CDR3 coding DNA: TGTGCCAGCAGCCAAGGAAGGGCGACGACTCCAGTGTTGTTCGGGGCCAACGTCCTGACTTTC.

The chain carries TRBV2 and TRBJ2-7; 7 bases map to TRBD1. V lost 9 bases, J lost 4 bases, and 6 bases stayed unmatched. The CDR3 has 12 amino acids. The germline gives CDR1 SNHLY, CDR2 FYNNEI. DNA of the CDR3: TGTGCCAGAGGACAGGCCCGATACGAGCAGTACTTC. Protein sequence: CARGQARYEQYF.

This CDR3 reads CASRSSRDRKEKLFF. In nucleotides, the CDR3 is TGTGCAAGTCGCTCCAGTCGGGACAGGAAGGAAAAACTGTTTTTT. The chain is built from TRBV12-2 and TRBJ1-4; TRBD1 is the table's D call, not checked against the DNA. TRBV12-2 represents a pseudogene. CDR3 length: 15 amino acids.

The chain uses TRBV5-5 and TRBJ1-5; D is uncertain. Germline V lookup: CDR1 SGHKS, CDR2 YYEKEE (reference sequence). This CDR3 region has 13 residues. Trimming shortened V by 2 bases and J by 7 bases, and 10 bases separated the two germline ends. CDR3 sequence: CASSFWEGQPQHF. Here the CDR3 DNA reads TGTGCCAGCAGCTTTTGGGAGGGACAGCCCCAGCATTTT.

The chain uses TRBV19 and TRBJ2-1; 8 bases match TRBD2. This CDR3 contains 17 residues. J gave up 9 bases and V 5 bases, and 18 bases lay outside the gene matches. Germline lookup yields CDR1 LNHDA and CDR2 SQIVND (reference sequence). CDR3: CASSPLRARGANGEQFF. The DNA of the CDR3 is TGTGCCAGTAGTCCCCTGCGGGCGCGGGGGGCCAATGGTGAGCAGTTCTTC.

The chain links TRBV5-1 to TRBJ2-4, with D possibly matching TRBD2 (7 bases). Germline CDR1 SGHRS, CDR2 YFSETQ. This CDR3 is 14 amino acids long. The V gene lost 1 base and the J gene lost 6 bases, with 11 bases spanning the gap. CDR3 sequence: CASSLRGAGNIQYF. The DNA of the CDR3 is TGCGCCAGCAGCTTGCGGGGGGCTGGAAACATTCAGTACTTC.

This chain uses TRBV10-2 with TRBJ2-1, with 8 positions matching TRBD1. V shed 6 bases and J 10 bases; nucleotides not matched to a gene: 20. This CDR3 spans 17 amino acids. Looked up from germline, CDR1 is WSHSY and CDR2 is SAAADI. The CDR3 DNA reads TGCGCCAGCAGGCAGGGGGCAGGTACGGGCCCATCGAAGGAGCAGTTCTTC. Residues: CASRQGAGTGPSKEQFF.

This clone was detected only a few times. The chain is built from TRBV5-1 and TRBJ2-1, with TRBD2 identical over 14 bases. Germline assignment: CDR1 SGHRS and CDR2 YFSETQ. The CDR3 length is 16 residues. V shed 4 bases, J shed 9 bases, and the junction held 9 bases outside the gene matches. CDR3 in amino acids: CASSLTRGLAGAEQFF. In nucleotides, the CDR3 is TGCGCCAGCAGCCTAACAAGGGGACTAGCGGGAGCTGAGCAGTTCTTC.

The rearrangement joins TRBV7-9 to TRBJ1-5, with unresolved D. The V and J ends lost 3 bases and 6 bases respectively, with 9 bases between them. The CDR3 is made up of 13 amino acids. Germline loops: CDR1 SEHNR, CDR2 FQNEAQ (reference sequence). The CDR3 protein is CASSFGPGQPQHF. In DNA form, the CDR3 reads TGTGCCAGCAGCTTTGGACCAGGTCAGCCCCAGCATTTT.

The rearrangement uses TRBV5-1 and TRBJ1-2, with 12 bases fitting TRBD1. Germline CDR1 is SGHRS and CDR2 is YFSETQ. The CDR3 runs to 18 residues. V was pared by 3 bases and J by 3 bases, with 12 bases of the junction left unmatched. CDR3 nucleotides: TGCGCCAGCAGCTCGCCTAAAACCGGGACAGGGGGCGACTATGGCTACACCTTC. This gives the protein CASSSPKTGTGGDYGYTF.

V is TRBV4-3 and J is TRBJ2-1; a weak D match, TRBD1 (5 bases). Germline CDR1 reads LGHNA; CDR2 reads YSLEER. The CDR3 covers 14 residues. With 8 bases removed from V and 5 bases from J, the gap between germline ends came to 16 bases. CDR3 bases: TGCGCCAGCGGCTGGTTGGACAAGCACAATGAGCAGTTCTTC. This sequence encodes CASGWLDKHNEQFF.